The 18 T cell receptor beta chains below all came from one sample that was sequenced in a study of cytomegalovirus exposure and HLA in healthy donors. The primer mix had 60 Vbeta and 13 Jbeta primers. TCRdb keeps only in-frame clones here, not all; method: immunoSEQ multiplex PCR. This table has around 140,000 clones, more than 70% appearing once. The sequenced material came from PBMCs. These receptors originate from a woman aged 60-75 years in good health and CMV-seronegative.

This chain connects TRBV15 to TRBJ1-1, with D maybe TRBD1 (6 bases). The CDR3 consists of 15 residues. V dropped 0 bases and J dropped 0 bases, with 8 bases sitting between them. Germline V gene data show CDR1 as LNHNV and CDR2 as YYDKDF (reference sequence). The CDR3 coding sequence is TGTGCCACCAGCAGAGAACAGGGTTTGAACACTGAAGCTTTCTTT. Translated, it gives CATSREQGLNTEAFF.

J is TRBJ2-7 and V is TRBV5-1, with TRBD1 matching 9 bases. CDR3 size: 14 residues. Trimming cost V 1 base and J 6 bases; bases outside gene matches: 5. Germline V lookup: CDR1 SGHRS, CDR2 YFSETQ. The CDR3 DNA reads as TGCGCCAGCAGCTTGAGTGGACAGGGGCCCGAGCAGTACTTC. Its protein product is CASSLSGQGPEQYF.

V and J are TRBV25-1 and TRBJ2-3, with a possible D match to TRBD1 (5 bases). CDR1 is MGHDK and CDR2 is SYGVNS in the germline V gene. CDR3 length: 15 amino acids. The V gene lost 0 bases and the J gene lost 2 bases, with 9 bases spanning the gap. CDR3 bases: TGTGCCAGCAGTGAATACATGGGGCCCACAGATACGCAGTATTTT. This encodes CASSEYMGPTDTQYF. The full variable domain, with the rest looked up from reference TRBV25-1 and TRBJ2-3, is EADIYQTPRYLVIGTGKKITLECSQTMGHDKMYWYQQDPGMELHLIHYSYGVNSTEKGDLSSESTVSRIRTEHFPLTLESARPSHTSQYLCASSEYMGPTDTQYFGPGTRLTVL.

The rearrangement links TRBV4-1 to TRBJ1-5, with TRBD1 identical over 7 bases. The CDR3 loop spans 17 amino acids. The V gene end was trimmed by 0 bases and the J gene end by 0 bases; junction bases not matched to a gene: 5. Germline CDR1 and CDR2: MGHRA and YSYEKL. The DNA of the CDR3 is TGCGCCAGCAGCCAAGATCACAGACAGGGTAGCAATCAGCCCCAGCATTTT. Translation: CASSQDHRQGSNQPQHF.

The chain combines TRBV5-5 with TRBJ2-6, with D possibly matching TRBD2 (5 bases). CDR1 is SGHKS, CDR2 YYEKEE, per germline (reference sequence). The CDR3 loop spans 17 amino acids. V shed 3 bases and J shed 2 bases, with 15 bases lying between them. In nucleotides, the CDR3 is TGTGCCAGCAGCTCGGTAGAGGGTGGGGCTGGGGCCAACGTCCTGACTTTC. As protein: CASSSVEGGAGANVLTF.

The chain carries TRBV28 and TRBJ2-3; TRBD1 matches 7 bases. This CDR3 region has 16 residues. The trim removed 5 bases at V and 4 bases at J, leaving 12 bases unmatched. CDR1 is MDHEN and CDR2 is SYDVKM in the germline V gene. Written as DNA, the CDR3 is TGTGCCAGCAGTCCCGGACAGGCCGATAGGGCAGATACGCAGTATTTT. It is translated as CASSPGQADRADTQYF. Variable domain in full (rest from reference TRBV28 and TRBJ2-3): DVKVTQSSRYLVKRTGEKVFLECVQDMDHENMFWYRQDPGLGLRLIYFSYDVKMKEKGDIPEGYSVSREKKERFSLILESASTNQTSMYLCASSPGQADRADTQYFGPGTRLTVL.

V gene TRBV30 combines with J gene TRBJ1-2, with TRBD1 matching 7 bases. There are 16 residues in the CDR3. The V segment lost 3 bases and the J segment 1 base; nucleotides outside the gene matches: 11. The germline CDR1 and CDR2 sequences are GTSNPN and SVGIG (reference sequence). CDR3 region: CAWRGQSTAHNYGYTF. CDR3 coding DNA: TGTGCCTGGAGGGGACAGAGCACAGCCCATAACTATGGCTACACCTTC.

V gene TRBV7-2 combines with J gene TRBJ1-2, with D possibly TRBD1 on 5 matching bases. Germline loops: CDR1 SGHTA, CDR2 FQGNSA. Trimming shortened V by 5 bases and J by 2 bases, and 9 bases separated the two germline ends. This CDR3 is built from 13 residues. The CDR3 loop is CASSLHRNYGYTF. The CDR3 nucleotides read TGTGCCAGCAGCCTACACAGGAACTATGGCTACACCTTC. Full variable domain (remainder filled in from reference TRBV7-2 and TRBJ1-2): GAGVSQSPSNKVTEKGKDVELRCDPISGHTALYWYRQSLGQGLEFLIYFQGNSAPDKSGLPSDRFSAERTGGSVSTLTIQRTQQEDSAVYLCASSLHRNYGYTFGSGTRLTVV.

This chain links TRBV29-1 with TRBJ2-7, with 8 bases that match TRBD2. CDR1 SQVTM and CDR2 ANQGSEA come from the germline V gene. With 2 bases clipped from V and 1 base from J, the junction kept 7 bases outside the gene matches. CDR3 length: 15 amino acids. This CDR3 reads CSVEFGGRPSYEQYF. The CDR3 DNA sequence: TGCAGCGTTGAATTTGGCGGGAGGCCTTCCTACGAGCAGTACTTC.

This clone appeared once. The rearrangement uses TRBV7-9 and TRBJ2-1, with TRBD1 matching over 9 bases. This CDR3 has 16 residues. With 5 bases clipped from V and 6 bases from J, the junction kept 11 bases outside the gene matches. Germline CDR1 reads SEHNR; CDR2 reads FQNEAQ (reference sequence). CDR3 in DNA: TGTGCCAGCAGCATGACCGGGACAGGGTTCTTCAATGAGCAGTTCTTC. As protein: CASSMTGTGFFNEQFF.

This chain uses TRBV6-1 with TRBJ1-4, with D possibly being TRBD1 (5 bases). The germline V gene encodes CDR1 MNHNS and CDR2 SASEGT. The CDR3 sequence is 13 residues long. V was shortened by 6 bases and J by 2 bases, with 7 bases between the two germline ends. Written as DNA, the CDR3 is TGTGCCAGCAGCAGGGTGACTAATGAAAAACTGTTTTTT. As protein: CASSRVTNEKLFF.

The chain is built from TRBV20-1 and TRBJ2-1; weak D call: TRBD1 (6 bases). The V end was cut by 6 bases, the J end by 10 bases, with 13 bases between. The CDR3 totals 11 residues. Germline V lookup: CDR1 DFQATT, CDR2 SNEGSKA (reference sequence). CDR3 in amino acids: CSATTGLEQFF. CDR3 nucleotides: TGCAGTGCCACGACAGGTCTGGAGCAGTTCTTC.

The chain combines TRBV7-2 with TRBJ2-3; D is ambiguous. The germline V gene encodes CDR1 SGHTA and CDR2 FQGNSA. Trimming stripped 6 bases from V and 1 base from J, with 8 bases between. The CDR3 consists of 13 residues. The CDR3 DNA reads as TGTGCCAGCAGACCCACGGGCACAGATACGCAGTATTTT. This sequence encodes CASRPTGTDTQYF.

J is TRBJ2-2 and V is TRBV9, with 13 bases that match TRBD2. With V trimmed by 4 bases and J by 13 bases, 16 bases remained unmatched. Germline CDR1 SGDLS, CDR2 YYNGEE. The CDR3 runs 17 residues. The CDR3 protein is CASSPRTSGGHRSPLFF. CDR3 sequence (DNA): TGTGCCAGCAGCCCGAGGACTAGCGGGGGCCACCGATCACCGCTGTTTTTT. Full variable domain (rest looked up from reference TRBV9 and TRBJ2-2): DSGVTQTPKHLITATGQRVTLRCSPRSGDLSVYWYQQSLDQGLQFLIQYYNGEERAKGNILERFSAQQFPDLHSELNLSSLELGDSALYFCASSPRTSGGHRSPLFFGEGSRLTVL.

The V gene is TRBV29-1, the J gene TRBJ1-1, with 9 bases fitting TRBD1. With V trimmed by 4 bases and J by 4 bases, 4 bases remained unmatched. This CDR3 contains 13 residues. The V gene's germline CDR1 is SQVTM and CDR2 ANQGSEA. DNA of the CDR3: TGCAGCGTTGGACAGGGGGTGAGCACTGAAGCTTTCTTT. Translated, it gives CSVGQGVSTEAFF.

This CDR3 reads CASSLTAFGGYTF. The CDR3 nucleotides are TGTGCCAGCAGCCTCACAGCCTTTGGGGGCTACACCTTC. The chain links TRBV11-2 to TRBJ1-2; the D is unclear. The CDR3 runs 13 residues. Trimming stripped 5 bases from V and 8 bases from J, with 15 bases between. CDR1 and CDR2 (germline): SGHAT, FQNNGV.

This clone was seen only once. This chain connects TRBV30 to TRBJ1-2; D is possibly TRBD1 (5 bases). The CDR3 has 12 amino acids. Deletions cut 1 base from V and 4 bases from J, with 7 bases between. Germline V gene sequence: CDR1 GTSNPN, CDR2 SVGIG (reference sequence). The CDR3 region is CAWSAGRYGYTF. For the CDR3, the DNA is TGTGCCTGGAGTGCAGGGCGCTATGGCTACACCTTC.

V is TRBV11-2 and J is TRBJ1-1; the D is unclear. Trimming cost V 4 bases and J 1 base, with 10 bases left between them. The CDR3 sequence is 14 residues long. The germline V gene encodes CDR1 SGHAT and CDR2 FQNNGV. This chain's CDR3 is CASSSLTANTEAFF. CDR3 DNA: TGTGCCAGCAGCTCCTTGACTGCGAACACTGAAGCTTTCTTT.